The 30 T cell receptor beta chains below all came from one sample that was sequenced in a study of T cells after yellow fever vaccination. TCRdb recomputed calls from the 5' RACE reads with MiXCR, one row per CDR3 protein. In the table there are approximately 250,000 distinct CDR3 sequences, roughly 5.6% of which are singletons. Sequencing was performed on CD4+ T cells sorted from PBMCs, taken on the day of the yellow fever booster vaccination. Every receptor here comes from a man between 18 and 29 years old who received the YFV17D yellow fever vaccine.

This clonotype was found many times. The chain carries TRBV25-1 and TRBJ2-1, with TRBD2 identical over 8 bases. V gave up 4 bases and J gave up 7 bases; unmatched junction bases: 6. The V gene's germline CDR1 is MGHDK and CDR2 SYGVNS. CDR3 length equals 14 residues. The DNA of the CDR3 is TGTGCCAGCAGTGTCCCCGGGACTAGGAATGAGCAGTTCTTC. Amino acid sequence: CASSVPGTRNEQFF.

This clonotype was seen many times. The CDR3 DNA follows: TGTGCCAGCAGCTCGGACTACAATCAGCCCCAGCATTTT. Residues: CASSSDYNQPQHF. The V and J genes are TRBV7-2 and TRBJ1-5; no firm D call. Germline loops: CDR1 SGHTA, CDR2 FQGNSA. This CDR3 is built from 13 residues. Trimming shortened V by 4 bases and J by 3 bases, and 7 bases separated the two germline ends.

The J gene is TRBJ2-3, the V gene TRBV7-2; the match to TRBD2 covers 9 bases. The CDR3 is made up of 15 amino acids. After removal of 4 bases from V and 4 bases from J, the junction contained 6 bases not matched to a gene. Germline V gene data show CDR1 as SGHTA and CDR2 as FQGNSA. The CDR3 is CASSYGGGAPDTQYF. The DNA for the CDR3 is TGTGCCAGCAGCTACGGCGGGGGGGCCCCAGATACGCAGTATTTT.

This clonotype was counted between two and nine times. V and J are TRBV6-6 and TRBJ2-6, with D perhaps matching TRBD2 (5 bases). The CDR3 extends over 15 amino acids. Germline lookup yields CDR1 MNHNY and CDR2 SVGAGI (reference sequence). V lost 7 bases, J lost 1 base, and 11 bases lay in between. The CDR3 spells CASTWESSGANVLTF. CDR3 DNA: TGTGCCAGCACCTGGGAGTCTTCTGGGGCCAACGTCCTGACTTTC.

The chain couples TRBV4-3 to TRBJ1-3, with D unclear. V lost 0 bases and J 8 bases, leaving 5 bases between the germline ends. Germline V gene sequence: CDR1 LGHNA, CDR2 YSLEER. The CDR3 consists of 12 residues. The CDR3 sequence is CASSQDWDTIYF. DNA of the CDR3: TGCGCCAGCAGCCAAGATTGGGACACCATATATTTT.

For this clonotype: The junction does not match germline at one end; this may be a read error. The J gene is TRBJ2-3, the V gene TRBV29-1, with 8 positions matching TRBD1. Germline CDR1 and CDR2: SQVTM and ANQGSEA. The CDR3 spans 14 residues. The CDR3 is CSVEGTGSTDTQYF. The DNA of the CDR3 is TGCAGCGTCGAAGGGACAGGCAGCACAGATACGCAGTATTTT.

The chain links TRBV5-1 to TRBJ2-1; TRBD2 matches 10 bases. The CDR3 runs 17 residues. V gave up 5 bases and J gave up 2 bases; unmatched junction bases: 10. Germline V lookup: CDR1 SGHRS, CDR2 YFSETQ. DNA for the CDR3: TGCGCCAGCAGGATAGACTTAGCGGGGGGCCCCTACAATGAGCAGTTCTTC. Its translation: CASRIDLAGGPYNEQFF.

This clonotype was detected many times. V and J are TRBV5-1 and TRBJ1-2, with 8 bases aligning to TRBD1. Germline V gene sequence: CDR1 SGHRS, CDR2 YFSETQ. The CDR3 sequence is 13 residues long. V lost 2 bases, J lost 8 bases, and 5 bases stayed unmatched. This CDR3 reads CASSFTQGDGYTF. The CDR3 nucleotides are TGCGCCAGCAGCTTCACACAGGGGGACGGCTACACCTTC.

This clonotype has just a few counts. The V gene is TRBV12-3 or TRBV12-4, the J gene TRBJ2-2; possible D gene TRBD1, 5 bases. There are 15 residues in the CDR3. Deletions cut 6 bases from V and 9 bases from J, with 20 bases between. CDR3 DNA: TGTGCCAGCAGCCACCTTTCCAGGGCCGACCGGGAGCTGTTTTTT. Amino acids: CASSHLSRADRELFF.

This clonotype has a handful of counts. For the CDR3, the DNA is TGTGCCATCTCTATTGACAGGGTCTACGAGCAGTACTTC. The encoded protein is CAISIDRVYEQYF. The chain employs TRBV10-3 and TRBJ2-7, with 7 bases aligning to TRBD1. This CDR3 region has 13 residues. The J segment lost 3 bases and the V segment lost 8 bases, leaving 7 bases of the junction unmatched. Germline V CDR1 and CDR2: ENHRY, SYGVKD.

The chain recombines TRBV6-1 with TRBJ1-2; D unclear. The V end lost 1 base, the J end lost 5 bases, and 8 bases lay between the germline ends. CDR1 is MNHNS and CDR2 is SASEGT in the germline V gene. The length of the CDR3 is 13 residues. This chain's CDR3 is CASSEGFGYGYTF. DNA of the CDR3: TGTGCCAGCAGTGAAGGGTTCGGGTATGGCTACACCTTC.

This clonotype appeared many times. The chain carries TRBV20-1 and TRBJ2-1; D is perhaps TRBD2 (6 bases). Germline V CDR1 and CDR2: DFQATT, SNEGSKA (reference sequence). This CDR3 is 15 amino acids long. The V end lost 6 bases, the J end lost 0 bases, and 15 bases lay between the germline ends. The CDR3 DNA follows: TGCAGTGCCCTAAGCGGGTGGAGCTCCTACAATGAGCAGTTCTTC. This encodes CSALSGWSSYNEQFF.

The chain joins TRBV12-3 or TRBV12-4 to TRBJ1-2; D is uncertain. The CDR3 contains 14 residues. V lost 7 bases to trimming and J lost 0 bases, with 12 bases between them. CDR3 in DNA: TGTGCCAGCACCTTGGACGGAGCTAACTATGGCTACACCTTC. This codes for CASTLDGANYGYTF.

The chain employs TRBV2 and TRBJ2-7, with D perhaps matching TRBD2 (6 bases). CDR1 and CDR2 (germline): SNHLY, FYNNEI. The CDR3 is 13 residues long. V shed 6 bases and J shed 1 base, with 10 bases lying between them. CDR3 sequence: CASRRAGSYEQYV. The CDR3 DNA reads TGTGCCAGCAGGAGGGCGGGGTCCTACGAGCAGTACGTC.

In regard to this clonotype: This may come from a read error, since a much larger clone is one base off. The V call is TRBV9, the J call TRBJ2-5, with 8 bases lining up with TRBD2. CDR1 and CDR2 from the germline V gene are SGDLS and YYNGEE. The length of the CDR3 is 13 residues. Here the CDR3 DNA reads TGTGCCAGCAGCCCCGGGGGGGCAGAGACCCAGTGCTTC. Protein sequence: CASSPGGAETQCF.

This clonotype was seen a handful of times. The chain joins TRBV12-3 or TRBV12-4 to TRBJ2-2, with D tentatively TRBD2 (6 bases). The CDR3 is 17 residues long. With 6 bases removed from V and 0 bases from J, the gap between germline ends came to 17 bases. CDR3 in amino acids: CASRPRDSLPNTGELFF. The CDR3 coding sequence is TGTGCCAGCAGACCCCGGGACTCCCTCCCGAACACCGGGGAGCTGTTTTTT.

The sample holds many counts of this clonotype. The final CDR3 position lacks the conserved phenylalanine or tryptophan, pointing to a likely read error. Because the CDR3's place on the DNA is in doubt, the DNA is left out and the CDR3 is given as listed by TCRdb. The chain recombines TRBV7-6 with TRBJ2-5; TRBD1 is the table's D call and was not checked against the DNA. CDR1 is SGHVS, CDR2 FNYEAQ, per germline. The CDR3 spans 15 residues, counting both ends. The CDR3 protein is CASSPVGGVRGPSVI.

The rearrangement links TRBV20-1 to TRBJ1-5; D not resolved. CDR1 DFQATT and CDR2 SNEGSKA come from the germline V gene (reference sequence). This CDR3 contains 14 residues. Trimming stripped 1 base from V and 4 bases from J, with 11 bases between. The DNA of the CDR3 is TGCAGTGCTAGAGGGGGAGGCCTAAATCAGCCCCAGCATTTT. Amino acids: CSARGGGLNQPQHF.

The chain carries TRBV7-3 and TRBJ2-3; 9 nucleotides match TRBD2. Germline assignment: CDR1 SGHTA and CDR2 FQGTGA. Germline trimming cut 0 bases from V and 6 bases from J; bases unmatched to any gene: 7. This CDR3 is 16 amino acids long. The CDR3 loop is CASSLTLRGGSDTQYF. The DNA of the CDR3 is TGTGCCAGCAGCTTAACGTTGCGGGGGGGTTCCGATACGCAGTATTTT.

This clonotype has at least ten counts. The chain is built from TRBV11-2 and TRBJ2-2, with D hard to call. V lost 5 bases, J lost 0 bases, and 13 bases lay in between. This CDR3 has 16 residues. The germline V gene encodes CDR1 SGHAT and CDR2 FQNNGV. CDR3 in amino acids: CASSPRTATNTGELFF. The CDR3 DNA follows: TGTGCCAGCAGCCCGCGGACCGCAACGAACACCGGGGAGCTGTTTTTT.

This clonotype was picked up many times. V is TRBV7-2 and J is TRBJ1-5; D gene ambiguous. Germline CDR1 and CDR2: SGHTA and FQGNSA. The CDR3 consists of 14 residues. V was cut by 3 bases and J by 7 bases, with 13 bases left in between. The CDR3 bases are TGTGCCAGCAGCTTTCCCCCCAGCGGACAGCCCCAGCATTTT. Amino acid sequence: CASSFPPSGQPQHF.

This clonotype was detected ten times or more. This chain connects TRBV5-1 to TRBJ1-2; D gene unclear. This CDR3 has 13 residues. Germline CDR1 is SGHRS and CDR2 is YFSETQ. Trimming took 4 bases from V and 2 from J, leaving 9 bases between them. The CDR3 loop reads CASSPERNYGYTF. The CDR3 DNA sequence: TGCGCCAGCAGCCCGGAAAGGAACTATGGCTACACCTTC.

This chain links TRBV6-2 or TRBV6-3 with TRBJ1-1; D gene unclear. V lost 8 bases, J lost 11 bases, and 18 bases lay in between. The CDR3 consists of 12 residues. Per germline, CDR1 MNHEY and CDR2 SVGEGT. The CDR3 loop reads CASAPRLVGAFF. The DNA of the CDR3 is TGTGCCAGCGCTCCCAGGTTGGTTGGGGCTTTCTTT.

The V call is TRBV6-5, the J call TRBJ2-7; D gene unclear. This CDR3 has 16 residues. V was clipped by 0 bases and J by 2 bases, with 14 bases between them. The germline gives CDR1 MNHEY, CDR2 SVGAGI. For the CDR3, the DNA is TGTGCCAGCAGTTACTCGATTGGTCGGCAGACCTACGAGCAGTACTTC. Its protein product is CASSYSIGRQTYEQYF.

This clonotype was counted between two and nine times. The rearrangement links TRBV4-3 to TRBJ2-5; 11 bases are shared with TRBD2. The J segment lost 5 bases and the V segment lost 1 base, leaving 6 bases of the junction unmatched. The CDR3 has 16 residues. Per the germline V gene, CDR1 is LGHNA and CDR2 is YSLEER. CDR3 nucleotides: TGCGCCAGCAGCCAAGTTGTAGCGGGGGGGAGCGAGACCCAGTACTTC. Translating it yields CASSQVVAGGSETQYF.

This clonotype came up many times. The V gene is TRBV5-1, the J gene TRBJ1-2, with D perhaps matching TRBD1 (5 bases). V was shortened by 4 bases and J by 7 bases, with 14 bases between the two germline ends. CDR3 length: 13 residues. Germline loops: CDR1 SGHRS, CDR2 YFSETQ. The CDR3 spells CASSPAGGTGYTF. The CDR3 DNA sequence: TGCGCCAGCAGCCCCGCTGGGGGTACTGGCTACACCTTC.

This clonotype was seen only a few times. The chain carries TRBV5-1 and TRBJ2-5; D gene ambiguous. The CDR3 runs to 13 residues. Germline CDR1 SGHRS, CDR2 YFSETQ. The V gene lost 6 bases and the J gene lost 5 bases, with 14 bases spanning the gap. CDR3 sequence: CASKEGPRETQYF. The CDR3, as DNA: TGCGCCAGCAAGGAAGGCCCTAGGGAGACCCAGTACTTC.

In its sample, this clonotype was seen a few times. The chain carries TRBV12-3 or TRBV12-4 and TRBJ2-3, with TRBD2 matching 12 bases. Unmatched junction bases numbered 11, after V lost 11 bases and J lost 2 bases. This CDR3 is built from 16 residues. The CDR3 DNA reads TGTGCCTCCATTTCCCGACTAGCGGGGGCCACAGATACGCAGTATTTT. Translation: CASISRLAGATDTQYF.

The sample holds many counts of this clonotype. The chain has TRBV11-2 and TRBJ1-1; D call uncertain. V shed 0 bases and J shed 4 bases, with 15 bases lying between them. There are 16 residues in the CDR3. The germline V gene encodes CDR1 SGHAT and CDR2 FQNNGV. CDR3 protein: CASSLDQGRDLTEAFF. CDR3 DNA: TGTGCCAGCAGCTTAGACCAAGGACGGGATCTCACTGAAGCTTTCTTT.

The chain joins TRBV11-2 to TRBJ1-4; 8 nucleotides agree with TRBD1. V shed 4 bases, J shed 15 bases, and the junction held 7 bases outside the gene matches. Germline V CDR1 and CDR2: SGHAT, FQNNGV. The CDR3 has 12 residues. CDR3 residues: CASSSRDRRLFF. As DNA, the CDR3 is TGTGCCAGCAGCTCCCGGGACAGGCGATTGTTTTTT.